Shown below are 26 T cell receptor beta chains from a single sample sequenced in a study of chemoradiotherapy in HPV16-positive cancers. Assay: immunoSEQ multiplex PCR; the TCRdb copy retains only in-frame clones and omits some. The sample contains about 1,800 clones, around 95% of which appear only once. The sample was tumor tissue, taken from a patient who underwent chemoradiotherapy. The origin of the receptors is a human donor with HPV-associated anogenital cancer.

J is TRBJ1-5 and V is TRBV2; TRBD1 aligns across 7 bases. Germline CDR1 SNHLY, CDR2 FYNNEI. J was trimmed by 7 bases and V by 5 bases; bases with no gene match: 8. The CDR3 extends over 14 amino acids. The CDR3 loop reads CASSQQGLGQPQHF. In nucleotides, the CDR3 is TGTGCCAGCAGTCAACAGGGGCTGGGACAGCCCCAGCATTTT.

This rearrangement joins TRBV4-3 to TRBJ2-7; 7 bases map to TRBD2. The junction had 6 bases not matched to a gene; V was cut back by 4 bases and J by 3 bases. This CDR3 is built from 14 residues. Per germline, CDR1 LGHNA and CDR2 YSLEER. CDR3 bases: TGCGCCAGCAGCCCGGCTACGGGGGGCTACGAGCAGTACTTC. Amino acids: CASSPATGGYEQYF.

This clone has only a few counts. This chain connects TRBV4-3 to TRBJ2-3; D perhaps matches TRBD2 (7 bases). Germline values: CDR1 LGHNA, CDR2 YSLEER. CDR3 length: 15 amino acids. Trimming removed 0 bases at V and 4 bases at J, with 11 bases between. For the CDR3, the DNA is TGCGCCAGCAGCCAAGAGACGGGGGGCCCAGATACGCAGTATTTT. Amino acids: CASSQETGGPDTQYF.

The V call is TRBV19, the J call TRBJ2-1; D might be TRBD2 (7 bases). The CDR3 is 16 amino acids. The V gene lost 7 bases and the J gene lost 0 bases, with 16 bases spanning the gap. Looked up from germline, CDR1 is LNHDA and CDR2 is SQIVND (reference sequence). This CDR3 reads CASTLLAGASYNEQFF. The DNA of the CDR3 is TGTGCCAGTACCCTTCTTGCGGGGGCCTCCTACAATGAGCAGTTCTTC.

The V and J genes are TRBV2 and TRBJ2-2; 7 bases are a match to TRBD2. The CDR3 is 14 residues long. The V segment lost 7 bases and the J segment 5 bases; nucleotides outside the gene matches: 7. The V gene's germline CDR1 is SNHLY and CDR2 FYNNEI. The CDR3 here is CASTWQRETGELFF. CDR3 nucleotides: TGTGCCAGCACTTGGCAGCGGGAAACCGGGGAGCTGTTTTTT.

The rearrangement links TRBV7-7 to TRBJ2-7, with D possibly being TRBD1 (5 bases). V gave up 5 bases and J gave up 3 bases, with 23 bases separating them. The CDR3 is made up of 17 amino acids. Germline loops: CDR1 SSHAT, CDR2 FNYEAQ (reference sequence). The DNA of the CDR3 is TGTGCCAGCAGCCCCCCCGGGCAGGGCCCAGGTGACTACGAGCAGTACTTC. It translates to CASSPPGQGPGDYEQYF.

The V call is TRBV9, the J call TRBJ1-2; weak D call: TRBD1 (6 bases). The CDR3 sequence is 15 residues long. Trimming stripped 0 bases from V and 4 bases from J, with 13 bases between. Germline CDR1 is SGDLS and CDR2 is YYNGEE. Written as DNA, the CDR3 is TGTGCCAGCAGCGTAGGGGGGGGCCCTAGCTATGGCTACACCTTC. It codes for CASSVGGGPSYGYTF.

The CDR3 nucleotides read TGTGCCAGCAGTTTAACAGGGGGAAACACCATATATTTT. This translates into CASSLTGGNTIYF. The rearrangement links TRBV27 to TRBJ1-3; weak D call: TRBD1 (6 bases). CDR1 is MNHEY and CDR2 is SMNVEV in the germline V gene (reference sequence). The germline V and J ends were trimmed by 2 bases and 4 bases, with 6 bases remaining between them. This CDR3 is built from 13 residues.

J is TRBJ1-2 and V is TRBV6-1, with D possibly matching TRBD1 (6 bases). The CDR3 extends over 14 amino acids. V shed 10 bases and J shed 8 bases, with 23 bases lying between them. Germline lookup yields CDR1 MNHNS and CDR2 SASEGT. This CDR3 is CATHGRQAIQGYTF. CDR3 nucleotides: TGTGCCACTCATGGGAGACAGGCCATACAGGGCTACACCTTC.

The V gene is TRBV5-1, the J gene TRBJ2-5, with D unclear. The CDR3 is 13 residues long. V shed 4 bases and J shed 2 bases, with 9 bases lying between them. The germline gives CDR1 SGHRS, CDR2 YFSETQ. CDR3 sequence: CASSPVSQETQYF. The CDR3 bases are TGCGCCAGCAGCCCGGTCAGTCAAGAGACCCAGTACTTC.

The V gene is TRBV29-1, the J gene TRBJ1-1, with a tentative D call TRBD1 (6 bases). Germline V gene sequence: CDR1 SQVTM, CDR2 ANQGSEA. CDR3 size: 11 residues. Trimming left V 5 bases short and J 4 bases short, with 8 bases between. The CDR3 bases are TGCAGCGTTTACAGGGCCACTGAAGCTTTCTTT. As protein: CSVYRATEAFF.

This chain uses TRBV28 with TRBJ2-3; no clear D gene. This CDR3 has 12 amino acids. Deletions cut 3 bases from V and 4 bases from J, with 5 bases between. CDR1 is MDHEN and CDR2 is SYDVKM in the germline V gene. CDR3: CASSFNPDTQYF. CDR3 sequence (DNA): TGTGCCAGCAGTTTCAACCCAGATACGCAGTATTTT.

This chain links TRBV11-2 with TRBJ2-1, with D possibly matching TRBD1 (5 bases). Germline CDR1 is SGHAT and CDR2 is FQNNGV. CDR3 length equals 16 residues. Trimming removed 1 base from V and 1 base from J, with 11 bases in between. The CDR3 here is CASSLGSRTSYNEQFF. The CDR3 nucleotides are TGTGCCAGCAGCTTAGGAAGTAGGACATCCTACAATGAGCAGTTCTTC.

This rearrangement joins TRBV7-2 to TRBJ2-5; no clear D gene. Germline V gives CDR1 SGHTA, CDR2 FQGNSA. V was trimmed by 4 bases and J by 3 bases, leaving 9 bases between them. The CDR3 consists of 13 residues. This CDR3 reads CASSSTREETQYF. The CDR3 nucleotides read TGTGCCAGCAGCTCGACCCGGGAAGAGACCCAGTACTTC.

The CDR3 nucleotides read TGTGCCATTCAGGGACTAGCGGGAGGCCTGAGCTCCTACGAGCAGTACTTC. As protein: CAIQGLAGGLSSYEQYF. The chain has TRBV28 and TRBJ2-7; 15 positions match TRBD2. In germline, CDR1 is MDHEN, CDR2 SYDVKM. This CDR3 contains 17 residues. Trimming removed 10 bases from V and 0 bases from J; junction bases left unmatched: 10.

The chain combines TRBV2 with TRBJ2-7, with a tentative D call TRBD1 (6 bases). Germline CDR1 is SNHLY and CDR2 is FYNNEI. The CDR3 has 13 amino acids. V was trimmed by 6 bases and J by 3 bases, leaving 12 bases between them. The CDR3 sequence is CASRRGIDYEQYF. CDR3 bases: TGTGCCAGCAGAAGGGGGATCGACTACGAGCAGTACTTC. The whole variable domain, filled in from reference TRBV2 and TRBJ2-7, reads EPEVTQTPSHQVTQMGQEVILRCVPISNHLYFYWYRQILGQKVEFLVSFYNNEISEKSEIFDDQFSVERPDGSNFTLKIRSTKLEDSAMYFCASRRGIDYEQYFGPGTRLTVT.

The V gene is TRBV18, the J gene TRBJ2-1, with TRBD2 matching 12 bases. Germline V CDR1 and CDR2: KGHSH, LQKENI. Trimming removed 5 bases from V and 9 bases from J; junction bases left unmatched: 11. The CDR3 spans 16 residues. The CDR3 region has the DNA TGTGCCAGCTCAGAGAGGACTAGCGGGAAATGGGGTGAGCAGTTCTTC. The encoded protein is CASSERTSGKWGEQFF.

CDR3 region: CASSPESGASETQYF. The CDR3 DNA follows: TGTGCCAGCAGCCCGGAATCCGGGGCGTCAGAGACCCAGTACTTC. This rearrangement joins TRBV5-8 to TRBJ2-5; D could derive from TRBD1 or TRBD2 (5 bases each). The CDR3 is 15 residues long. Per the germline V gene, CDR1 is SGHTS and CDR2 is YDEGEE. V was clipped by 4 bases and J by 4 bases, with 17 bases between them.

This chain uses TRBV7-9 with TRBJ2-1; no firm D call. The CDR3 has 15 residues. Germline V lookup: CDR1 SEHNR, CDR2 FQNEAQ (reference sequence). The ends were cut back, 7 bases at V and 1 base at J, with 14 bases in the middle. Written as DNA, the CDR3 is TGTGCCAGCATCCCAAGGGCAGGTTCCTACAATGAGCAGTTCTTC. Translating gives CASIPRAGSYNEQFF.

The chain carries TRBV18 and TRBJ1-2; D is uncertain. The CDR3 totals 17 residues. Germline CDR1 KGHSH, CDR2 LQKENI. Between the trimmed V and J ends, which lost 3 bases and 2 bases, there was a span of 19 bases. The CDR3 region is CASSPLPSDSPNYGYTF. The CDR3 DNA follows: TGTGCCAGCTCACCCCTCCCGAGTGACTCTCCCAACTATGGCTACACCTTC.

The chain recombines TRBV14 with TRBJ1-3; no reliable D call. This CDR3 comprises 12 residues. Per germline, CDR1 SGHDN and CDR2 FVKESK. Between the trimmed V and J ends, which lost 1 base and 3 bases, there was a span of 1 base. CDR3 in DNA: TGTGCCAGCAGCCAAGTTGGAAACACCATATATTTT. This gives the protein CASSQVGNTIYF.

This chain uses TRBV18 with TRBJ2-1; 11 positions match TRBD2. This CDR3 has 15 residues. Trimming removed 0 bases from V and 10 bases from J; junction bases left unmatched: 5. Germline CDR1 KGHSH, CDR2 LQKENI. CDR3 in DNA: TGTGCCAGCTCACCACCTAGCGGGGGGGCCAGCGAGCAGTTCTTC. Its protein product is CASSPPSGGASEQFF.

The chain employs TRBV6-1 and TRBJ2-7; 9 nucleotides match TRBD1. The CDR3 is 15 residues long. Germline V gene lookup returns CDR1 MNHNS and CDR2 SASEGT. The V segment lost 5 bases and the J segment 6 bases; nucleotides outside the gene matches: 11. The CDR3 DNA sequence: TGTGCCAGCAGTAAAACCGGGACAGGGAGCAGCGAGCAGTACTTC. Its translation: CASSKTGTGSSEQYF.

V is TRBV5-1 and J is TRBJ1-1, with D uncertain. The CDR3 is 15 amino acids. V was pared by 3 bases and J by 0 bases, with 12 bases between. Per germline, CDR1 SGHRS and CDR2 YFSETQ. The CDR3 coding sequence is TGCGCCAGCAGCTATATCGACGGCCTGAACACTGAAGCTTTCTTT. Its protein product is CASSYIDGLNTEAFF.

The V and J genes are TRBV30 and TRBJ1-2, with no clear D. Germline values: CDR1 GTSNPN, CDR2 SVGIG (reference sequence). The CDR3 totals 12 residues. V was cut by 2 bases and J by 4 bases, with 8 bases left in between. In DNA, the CDR3 is TGTGCCTGGAGTTCCTGGTCCTATGGCTACACCTTC. Its translation is CAWSSWSYGYTF.

This clone was seen once. The CDR3 nucleotides are TGTGCCAGCAGTTACGGAGCTGATAACACTGAAGCTTTCTTT. It is translated as CASSYGADNTEAFF. The chain carries TRBV2 and TRBJ1-1, with no clear D. CDR3 length equals 14 residues. Trimming removed 5 bases at V and 2 bases at J, with 12 bases between. Germline V lookup: CDR1 SNHLY, CDR2 FYNNEI.